These 9 T cell receptor beta chains came from one sample sequenced in a study of regulatory T cells in long-lasting Graves disease. Time point: persistent/refractory GD, antithyroid drugs over 5 years with positive TRAb. Following extraction of RNA from PBMCs, that RNA was used to make the TCR library. CDR3-region Arm-PCR and iRepertoire HTBI primers produced the TCR beta libraries. TCRdb itself ran the multiplex PCR reads through MiXCR, one entry per CDR3 protein. Among roughly 400,000 distinct CDR3 sequences, over 20% were seen once, and the ten largest hold roughly an eighth. Sequencing used peripheral blood mononuclear cells (PBMCs), obtained when the disease was refractory, from a patient treated with antithyroid drugs. These receptors all come from a female donor with Graves disease.

The V and J genes are TRBV9 and TRBJ2-2; 7 bases match TRBD2. The J segment lost 1 base and the V segment lost 3 bases, leaving 9 bases of the junction unmatched. Looked up from germline, CDR1 is SGDLS and CDR2 is YYNGEE. The CDR3 spans 17 residues. The CDR3 reads CASSEGPSGVNTGELFF. In DNA form, the CDR3 reads TGTGCCAGCAGCGAGGGCCCCAGCGGGGTGAACACCGGGGAGCTGTTTTTT.

The chain carries TRBV20-1 and TRBJ2-2, with D tentatively TRBD1 or TRBD2 (6 bases each). V was shortened by 3 bases and J by 4 bases, with 15 bases between the two germline ends. The germline V gene encodes CDR1 DFQATT and CDR2 SNEGSKA (reference sequence). CDR3 length equals 15 residues. The CDR3 nucleotides are TGCAGTGCTAGTCCCTCCTCGGGGGCCACCGGGGAGCTGTTTTTT. Residues: CSASPSSGATGELFF.

The chain carries TRBV11-2 and TRBJ2-7; a weak D match, TRBD2 (6 bases). V lost 2 bases, J lost 6 bases, and 17 bases lay in between. The CDR3 consists of 15 residues. Germline CDR1 reads SGHAT; CDR2 reads FQNNGV. The CDR3 DNA follows: TGTGCCAGCAGCTTAAAGTCCGGGGTTAGCGGCGAGCAGTACTTC. This encodes CASSLKSGVSGEQYF.

The sample holds a few counts of this clonotype. The V call is TRBV30, the J call TRBJ1-2; a weak D match, TRBD1 (6 bases). Trimming cost V 1 base and J 2 bases, with 8 bases left between them. The CDR3 loop spans 13 amino acids. The germline V gene encodes CDR1 GTSNPN and CDR2 SVGIG (reference sequence). This chain's CDR3 is CAWSEDRNYGYTF. CDR3 bases: TGTGCCTGGAGTGAGGACAGAAACTATGGCTACACCTTC.

This clonotype was seen more than once but under ten times. The genes are TRBV28 and TRBJ1-6; D uncertain. Germline CDR1 is MDHEN and CDR2 is SYDVKM. Deletions cut 1 base from V and 7 bases from J, with 8 bases between. This CDR3 has 14 amino acids. In DNA, the CDR3 is TGTGCCAGCAGTTTATTGAGTGCGAATTCACCCCTCCACTTT. It translates to CASSLLSANSPLHF.

This clonotype was detected many times. V usage is TRBV15 and J usage is TRBJ1-2; D call uncertain. Trimming stripped 1 base from V and 8 bases from J, with 14 bases between. Germline CDR1 and CDR2: LNHNV and YYDKDF (reference sequence). The CDR3 runs to 14 residues. The CDR3 DNA is TGTGCCACCAGCAGAGTTGGGGTTACGGGGGGCTACACCTTC. Its protein is CATSRVGVTGGYTF.

Of note for this clonotype: This may arise from a read error, as a much more abundant clone is one base away. The rearrangement uses TRBV20-1 and TRBJ2-7, with D perhaps TRBD1 or TRBD2 (5 bases each). There are 14 residues in the CDR3. The germline CDR1 and CDR2 sequences are DFQATT and SNEGSKA (reference sequence). CDR3 residues: CSAGDGTRRYEQYF. For the CDR3, the DNA is TGCAGTGCTGGAGATGGGACGAGGCGCTACGAGCAGTACTTC.

In its sample, this clonotype was seen many times. V usage is TRBV28 and J usage is TRBJ1-3; the D gene is possibly TRBD1 (5 bases). The CDR3 contains 14 residues. With 3 bases removed from V and 3 bases from J, the gap between germline ends came to 9 bases. The V gene's germline CDR1 is MDHEN and CDR2 SYDVKM. The CDR3 sequence: CASSFRGGGNTIYF. The CDR3 bases are TGTGCCAGCAGTTTTCGGGGGGGTGGAAACACCATATATTTT.

This clonotype was counted ten times or more. The V call is TRBV20-1, the J call TRBJ2-5, with D tentatively TRBD2 (5 bases). Between the trimmed V and J ends, which lost 0 bases and 10 bases, there was a span of 18 bases. Germline V gene data show CDR1 as DFQATT and CDR2 as SNEGSKA (reference sequence). The CDR3 consists of 14 residues. This CDR3 is CSARDRPRGMDQYF. Here the CDR3 DNA reads TGCAGTGCTAGAGATCGGCCCAGAGGGATGGACCAGTACTTC.